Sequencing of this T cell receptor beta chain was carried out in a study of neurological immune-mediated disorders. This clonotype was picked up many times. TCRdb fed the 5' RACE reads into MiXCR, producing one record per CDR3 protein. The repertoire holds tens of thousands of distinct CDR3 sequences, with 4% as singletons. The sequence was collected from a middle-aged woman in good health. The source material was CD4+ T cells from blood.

CDR3 bases: TGCGCCAGCGGACTAGCGGGATCAGATACGCAGTATTTT. Its protein is CASGLAGSDTQYF. The gene calls are TRBV5-1 and TRBJ2-3, with 12 bases aligning to TRBD2. Per germline, CDR1 SGHRS and CDR2 YFSETQ. V gave up 7 bases and J gave up 4 bases; unmatched junction bases: 1. There are 13 residues in the CDR3. Full variable domain (outside the CDR3, taken from reference TRBV5-1 and TRBJ2-3): KAGVTQTPRYLIKTRGQQVTLSCSPISGHRSVSWYQQTPGQGLQFLFEYFSETQRNKGNFPGRFSGRQFSNSRSEMNVSTLELGDSALYLCASGLAGSDTQYFGPGTRLTVL.